The present TCR beta chain was sequenced within a study of Tregs in tolerant kidney transplant recipients. V lost 1 base and J lost 8; bases outside the gene matches: 6. CDR1 and CDR2 (germline): MGHRA, YSYEKL. The CDR3 is made up of 15 amino acids. Assay used: immunoSEQ multiplex PCR; TCRdb lists only in-frame clones, some missing. The sample lists around 63,000 clones; 80% to 90% were seen once. Sequencing was performed on Tregs from blood, taken before the transplant. This TCR was recovered from a human donor who received a combined kidney and bone marrow transplant. V and J are TRBV4-1 and TRBJ1-3, with 9 bases fitting TRBD1. DNA for the CDR3: TGCGCCAGCAGCCAAGTCCCGGGACAGGGAGACACCATATATTTT. Amino acid sequence: CASSQVPGQGDTIYF.